In this sample, the clone carrying this T cell receptor beta chain turned up a few times. The data derive from a study of spatial heterogeneity in lung cancer. V was pared by 4 bases and J by 11 bases, with 14 bases between. Germline assignment: CDR1 SGHDN and CDR2 FVKESK. CDR3 length: 12 residues. The time point here: blood at routine non-recurrence follow-up after resection. MiXCR, run by TCRdb on the 5' RACE reads, gives a single entry per CDR3 protein. This table holds 15,000 to 20,000 distinct CDR3 sequences, about 19% found once. The sequence derives from a male donor with early-stage non-small cell lung cancer. The sequences come from PBMCs, collected at follow-up. The rearrangement joins TRBV14 to TRBJ1-1; D is undetermined. DNA of the CDR3: TGTGCCAGCAGCCGATATAGGAGTAATGCTTTCTTT. It specifies CASSRYRSNAFF. The full variable domain, its missing parts supplied by reference TRBV14 and TRBJ1-1, is EAGVTQFPSHSVIEKGQTVTLRCDPISGHDNLYWYRRVMGKEIKFLLHFVKESKQDESGMPNNRFLAERTGGTYSTLKVQPAELEDSGVYFCASSRYRSNAFFGQGTRLTVV.